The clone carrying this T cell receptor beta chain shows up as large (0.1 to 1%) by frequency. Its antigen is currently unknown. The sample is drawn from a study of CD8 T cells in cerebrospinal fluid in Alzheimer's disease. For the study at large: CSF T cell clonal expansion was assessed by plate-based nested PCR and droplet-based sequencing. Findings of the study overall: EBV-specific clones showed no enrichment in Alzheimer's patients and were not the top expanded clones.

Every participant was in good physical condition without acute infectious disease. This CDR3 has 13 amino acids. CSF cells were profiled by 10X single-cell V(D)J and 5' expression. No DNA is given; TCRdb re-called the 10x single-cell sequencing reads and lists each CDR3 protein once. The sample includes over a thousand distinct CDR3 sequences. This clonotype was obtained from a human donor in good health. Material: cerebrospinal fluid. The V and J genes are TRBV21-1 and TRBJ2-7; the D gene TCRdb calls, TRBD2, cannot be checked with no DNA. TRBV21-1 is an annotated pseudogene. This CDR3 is CASIPSGSAEQYF.